Listed below are T cell receptor beta chains from one sample, sequenced in a study of beta chain features in type 1 diabetes. Assay used: immunoSEQ multiplex PCR; TCRdb lists only in-frame clones, some missing. The sample has hundreds of thousands of clones, roughly a tenth seen once. Sequencing used naive CD4+ T cells from blood. The receptors were sampled from a man aged 25 to 45 with type 1 diabetes. Each CDR3 is given with its conserved first and last residue. D genes are given only for firm matches. Clone size appears in some rows only: once, few, many, or a class for an expanded clone.

J gene: TRBJ2-1; V gene: TRBV7-9; clone size: few; D gene: TRBD1; CDR3 protein: CASSPPGTGVAYNEQFF; CDR3 DNA: TGTGCCAGCAGCCCCCCGGGGACAGGGGTAGCCTACAATGAGCAGTTCTTC
J gene: TRBJ2-7; V gene: TRBV28; clone size: .; D gene: .; CDR3 protein: CASSLPVITYEQYF; CDR3 DNA: TGTGCCAGCAGTCTCCCAGTGATTACCTACGAGCAGTACTTC
J gene: TRBJ2-3; V gene: TRBV9; clone size: few; D gene: .; CDR3 protein: CASSVGERADTQYF; CDR3 DNA: TGTGCCAGCAGCGTTGGGGAGCGGGCAGATACGCAGTATTTT
J gene: TRBJ2-2; V gene: TRBV7-3; clone size: few; D gene: .; CDR3 protein: CASSSSRENTGELFF; CDR3 DNA: TGTGCCAGCAGCTCCAGCAGGGAGAACACCGGGGAGCTGTTTTTT
J gene: TRBJ1-2; V gene: TRBV14; clone size: .; D gene: .; CDR3 protein: CARAPGLIYGYTF; CDR3 DNA: TGTGCCAGGGCCCCGGGACTCATCTATGGCTACACCTTC
J gene: TRBJ2-6; V gene: TRBV15; clone size: .; D gene: .; CDR3 protein: CATSRDQGSSGANVLTF; CDR3 DNA: TGTGCCACCAGCAGAGACCAGGGGAGCTCTGGGGCCAACGTCCTGACTTTC
J gene: TRBJ1-2; V gene: TRBV14; clone size: .; D gene: .; CDR3 protein: CASSQERDGGARYRGYTF; CDR3 DNA: TGTGCCAGCAGCCAAGAAAGAGACGGAGGGGCGAGGTATAGAGGCTACACCTTC
J gene: TRBJ1-2; V gene: TRBV5-4; clone size: few; D gene: .; CDR3 protein: CASSPGTDSFGYTF; CDR3 DNA: TGTGCCAGCAGCCCGGGGACTGACTCGTTTGGCTACACCTTC
J gene: TRBJ1-2; V gene: TRBV5-1; clone size: .; D gene: .; CDR3 protein: CASSWGAGVYGYTF; CDR3 DNA: TGCGCCAGCAGCTGGGGAGCAGGGGTGTATGGCTACACCTTC
J gene: TRBJ2-5; V gene: TRBV5-1; clone size: few; D gene: .; CDR3 protein: CASSTQPEAQYF; CDR3 DNA: TGCGCCAGCAGCACCCAGCCTGAGGCCCAGTACTTC
J gene: TRBJ2-2; V gene: TRBV7-2; clone size: .; D gene: .; CDR3 protein: CASSPGLQNTGELFF; CDR3 DNA: TGTGCCAGCAGCCCGGGACTCCAGAACACCGGGGAGCTGTTTTTT
J gene: TRBJ2-7; V gene: TRBV28; clone size: .; D gene: TRBD2; CDR3 protein: CASSVPGGLSNEQYF; CDR3 DNA: TGTGCCAGCAGCGTCCCGGGGGGGCTGTCGAACGAGCAGTACTTC
J gene: TRBJ2-7; V gene: TRBV19; clone size: few; D gene: TRBD2; CDR3 protein: CASSMGLAEPYEQYF; CDR3 DNA: TGTGCCAGTAGTATGGGACTAGCGGAGCCCTACGAGCAGTACTTC
J gene: TRBJ1-1; V gene: TRBV29-1; clone size: .; D gene: .; CDR3 protein: CSVWDDPGGGAFF; CDR3 DNA: TGCAGCGTTTGGGATGATCCGGGAGGGGGAGCTTTCTTT
J gene: TRBJ2-1; V gene: TRBV27; clone size: .; D gene: .; CDR3 protein: CASSLFTRGTYNEQFF; CDR3 DNA: TGTGCCAGCAGTTTATTTACTAGAGGAACCTACAATGAGCAGTTCTTC
J gene: TRBJ2-7; V gene: TRBV5-1; clone size: .; D gene: TRBD1; CDR3 protein: CASSYTGVSPYEQYF; CDR3 DNA: TGCGCCAGCAGCTACACAGGGGTTTCTCCCTACGAGCAGTACTTC
J gene: TRBJ1-1; V gene: TRBV19; clone size: few; D gene: .; CDR3 protein: CASSERVTEAFF; CDR3 DNA: TGTGCCAGTAGTGAGAGGGTCACTGAAGCTTTCTTT
J gene: TRBJ2-1; V gene: TRBV5-4; clone size: few; D gene: TRBD1; CDR3 protein: CASSLAPGQGTGEQFF; CDR3 DNA: TGTGCCAGCAGCTTAGCCCCGGGACAGGGGACTGGTGAGCAGTTCTTC
J gene: TRBJ2-1; V gene: TRBV7-6; clone size: .; D gene: .; CDR3 protein: CASSSLRGYSYNEQFF; CDR3 DNA: TGTGCCAGCAGCTCACTCCGGGGGTACTCCTACAATGAGCAGTTCTTC
J gene: TRBJ1-4; V gene: TRBV10-2; clone size: few; D gene: .; CDR3 protein: CASSDQGTNEKLFF; CDR3 DNA: TGCGCCAGCAGTGACCAGGGGACTAATGAAAAACTGTTTTTT
J gene: TRBJ2-7; V gene: TRBV5-1; clone size: .; D gene: .; CDR3 protein: CASSLGAGGEQYF; CDR3 DNA: TGCGCCAGCAGCTTGGGCGCAGGAGGCGAGCAGTACTTC
J gene: TRBJ2-3; V gene: TRBV7-9; clone size: .; D gene: TRBD2; CDR3 protein: CASSGAGALYISTDTQYF; CDR3 DNA: TGTGCCAGCAGCGGAGCGGGGGCCCTCTATATTAGCACAGATACGCAGTATTTT
J gene: TRBJ1-6; V gene: TRBV30; clone size: .; D gene: .; CDR3 protein: CAEGLPGTPLHF; CDR3 DNA: TGTGCCGAGGGACTCCCCGGGACACCCCTCCACTTT
J gene: TRBJ2-7; V gene: TRBV5-4; clone size: .; D gene: .; CDR3 protein: CASSLGTSEQYF; CDR3 DNA: TGTGCCAGCAGCTTGGGGACAAGCGAGCAGTACTTC
J gene: TRBJ2-3; V gene: TRBV18; clone size: .; D gene: TRBD2; CDR3 protein: CASSRTSGGPQDTQYF; CDR3 DNA: TGTGCCAGCTCACGCACTAGCGGGGGGCCACAAGATACGCAGTATTTT
J gene: TRBJ1-2; V gene: TRBV7-3; clone size: few; D gene: .; CDR3 protein: CASSLNGDSGYTF; CDR3 DNA: TGTGCCAGCAGCTTAAACGGGGATTCGGGCTACACCTTC
J gene: TRBJ1-6; V gene: TRBV9; clone size: .; D gene: TRBD1; CDR3 protein: CASSVGLRTGVHSPLHF; CDR3 DNA: TGTGCCAGCAGCGTAGGACTTCGCACAGGGGTACATTCACCCCTCCACTTT
J gene: TRBJ1-2; V gene: TRBV11-2; clone size: few; D gene: .; CDR3 protein: CASSPVGQGGYTF; CDR3 DNA: TGTGCCAGCAGCCCCGTGGGCCAGGGTGGCTACACCTTC
J gene: TRBJ2-7; V gene: TRBV28; clone size: few; D gene: TRBD1; CDR3 protein: CASTRPGTGIYEQYF; CDR3 DNA: TGTGCCAGCACCCGACCCGGGACAGGGATATACGAGCAGTACTTC
J gene: TRBJ2-2; V gene: TRBV7-9; clone size: .; D gene: .; CDR3 protein: CASSPPGGGSVRTGELFF; CDR3 DNA: TGTGCCAGCAGCCCGCCCGGCGGCGGGTCTGTTCGTACCGGGGAGCTGTTTTTT
J gene: TRBJ2-7; V gene: TRBV5-4; clone size: .; D gene: .; CDR3 protein: CASSSRGRGDYEQYF; CDR3 DNA: TGTGCCAGCAGCTCCAGGGGCCGGGGTGACTACGAGCAGTACTTC
J gene: TRBJ1-1; V gene: TRBV29-1; clone size: .; D gene: .; CDR3 protein: CSTQGLSGGRVAFF; CDR3 DNA: TGCAGCACCCAGGGGTTGTCAGGCGGACGAGTAGCTTTCTTT
J gene: TRBJ1-1; V gene: TRBV7-9; clone size: .; D gene: TRBD1; CDR3 protein: CASKGAVIGTEAFF; CDR3 DNA: TGTGCCAGCAAGGGGGCGGTAATTGGCACTGAAGCTTTCTTT
J gene: TRBJ2-7; V gene: TRBV7-2; clone size: .; D gene: .; CDR3 protein: CASSFSRGAYEQYF; CDR3 DNA: TGTGCCAGCAGCTTCTCCAGGGGAGCCTACGAGCAGTACTTC
J gene: TRBJ1-1; V gene: TRBV4-1; clone size: few; D gene: .; CDR3 protein: CASSTGQTHMNTEAFF; CDR3 DNA: TGCGCCAGCAGCACTGGACAGACACACATGAACACTGAAGCTTTCTTT
J gene: TRBJ2-5; V gene: TRBV5-1; clone size: few; D gene: .; CDR3 protein: CASSLIGTPQETQYF; CDR3 DNA: TGCGCCAGCAGCTTGATAGGGACACCTCAAGAGACCCAGTACTTC
J gene: TRBJ1-2; V gene: TRBV30; clone size: .; D gene: .; CDR3 protein: CAWSVHEDYGYTF; CDR3 DNA: TGTGCCTGGAGTGTACACGAAGACTATGGCTACACCTTC
J gene: TRBJ1-2; V gene: TRBV5-4; clone size: .; D gene: .; CDR3 protein: CASSLGQYYGYTF; CDR3 DNA: TGTGCCAGCAGCTTGGGACAGTACTATGGCTACACCTTC
J gene: TRBJ2-3; V gene: TRBV5-6; clone size: few; D gene: TRBD1; CDR3 protein: CASSSGTAADTQYF; CDR3 DNA: TGTGCCAGCAGCTCCGGGACAGCGGCAGATACGCAGTATTTT
J gene: TRBJ1-4; V gene: TRBV4-3; clone size: few; D gene: .; CDR3 protein: CASSQDRGGKLFF; CDR3 DNA: TGCGCCAGCAGCCAAGATCGTGGAGGGAAACTGTTTTTT
J gene: TRBJ2-7; V gene: TRBV6-6; clone size: few; D gene: .; CDR3 protein: CASIGGARDEQYF; CDR3 DNA: TGTGCCAGCATAGGGGGGGCGAGGGACGAGCAGTACTTC
J gene: TRBJ2-7; V gene: TRBV7-9; clone size: few; D gene: .; CDR3 protein: CASSPESYEQYF; CDR3 DNA: TGTGCCAGCAGCCCGGAGTCCTACGAGCAGTACTTC
J gene: TRBJ2-7; V gene: TRBV10-3; clone size: .; D gene: .; CDR3 protein: CAISESILRDEQYF; CDR3 DNA: TGTGCCATCAGTGAGTCGATCCTTCGGGACGAGCAGTACTTC
J gene: TRBJ2-1; V gene: TRBV19; clone size: .; D gene: .; CDR3 protein: CASSMAQAHYNEQFF; CDR3 DNA: TGTGCCAGTAGTATGGCTCAGGCGCACTACAATGAGCAGTTCTTC
J gene: TRBJ1-1; V gene: TRBV9; clone size: few; D gene: .; CDR3 protein: CASSVEADTEAFF; CDR3 DNA: TGTGCCAGCAGCGTAGAAGCGGACACTGAAGCTTTCTTT
J gene: TRBJ1-5; V gene: TRBV15; clone size: .; D gene: .; CDR3 protein: CATSRVGRGLNQPQHF; CDR3 DNA: TGTGCCACCAGCAGAGTGGGCAGGGGCCTCAATCAGCCCCAGCATTTT
J gene: TRBJ2-7; V gene: TRBV4-1; clone size: few; D gene: TRBD1; CDR3 protein: CASSRRQGYEQYF; CDR3 DNA: TGCGCCAGCAGCCGGCGACAGGGTTACGAGCAGTACTTC
J gene: TRBJ2-1; V gene: TRBV29-1; clone size: few; D gene: TRBD1; CDR3 protein: CSGRDSAYNEQFF; CDR3 DNA: TGCAGCGGCCGGGACAGCGCCTACAATGAGCAGTTCTTC
J gene: TRBJ2-3; V gene: TRBV6-5; clone size: .; D gene: TRBD1; CDR3 protein: CASSRDRSTDTQYF; CDR3 DNA: TGTGCCAGCAGTCGGGACAGAAGCACAGATACGCAGTATTTT
J gene: TRBJ2-7; V gene: TRBV7-2; clone size: few; D gene: TRBD2; CDR3 protein: CASSPQAGGEQYF; CDR3 DNA: TGTGCCAGCAGTCCCCAAGCGGGGGGCGAGCAGTACTTC
J gene: TRBJ2-1; V gene: TRBV7-3; clone size: .; D gene: .; CDR3 protein: CASSLSLVDNDEQFF; CDR3 DNA: TGTGCCAGCAGCTTAAGTTTAGTGGACAATGACGAGCAGTTCTTC